This T cell receptor (beta chain) comes out of a study of T cell changes during pregnancy in multiple sclerosis (dated by TCRdb to the late 2010s). Study-wide context: The study looked at changes in the T cell repertoire across pregnancy in women with multiple sclerosis.

The library was built by means of the immunoSEQ multiplex PCR assay. The table comes from immuneACCESS by way of TCRdb, which keeps in-frame sequences with V and J called. Part of the clones is missing from these tables; in studies checked, under half for an unresolved V gene and the rest for unknown reasons. This sample lists 15,000 to 20,000 clones; 85% to 90% were detected once. In total, the top ten clones hold around 9.9% of the sample. The CDR3, from cysteine to phenylalanine, totals 15 residues. Only the CDR3 part of the read is kept: 45 bases, read in frame from the first base. The germline V gene (reference sequence) yields SEHNR for CDR1 and FQNEAQ for CDR2. V ends up 6 bases short and J 5 bases short, with an unmatched junction base count of 9. Concerning this clone itself: Its target antigen remains unknown. It has no much larger one-base neighbor in the sample; base qualities were not kept.

The receptor's source is a female donor with multiple sclerosis, enrolled in a pregnancy study. The V and J segments used are TRBV7-9 and TRBJ2-1; 8 bases in the junction line up with TRBD2. The specimen was CD8+ T cells from peripheral blood mononuclear cells, collected after pregnancy. The DNA sequence reads TGTGCCAGCAGAGTCCGGACTAGCCCTAACAATGAGCAGTTCTTC. Its protein is CASRVRTSPNNEQFF.